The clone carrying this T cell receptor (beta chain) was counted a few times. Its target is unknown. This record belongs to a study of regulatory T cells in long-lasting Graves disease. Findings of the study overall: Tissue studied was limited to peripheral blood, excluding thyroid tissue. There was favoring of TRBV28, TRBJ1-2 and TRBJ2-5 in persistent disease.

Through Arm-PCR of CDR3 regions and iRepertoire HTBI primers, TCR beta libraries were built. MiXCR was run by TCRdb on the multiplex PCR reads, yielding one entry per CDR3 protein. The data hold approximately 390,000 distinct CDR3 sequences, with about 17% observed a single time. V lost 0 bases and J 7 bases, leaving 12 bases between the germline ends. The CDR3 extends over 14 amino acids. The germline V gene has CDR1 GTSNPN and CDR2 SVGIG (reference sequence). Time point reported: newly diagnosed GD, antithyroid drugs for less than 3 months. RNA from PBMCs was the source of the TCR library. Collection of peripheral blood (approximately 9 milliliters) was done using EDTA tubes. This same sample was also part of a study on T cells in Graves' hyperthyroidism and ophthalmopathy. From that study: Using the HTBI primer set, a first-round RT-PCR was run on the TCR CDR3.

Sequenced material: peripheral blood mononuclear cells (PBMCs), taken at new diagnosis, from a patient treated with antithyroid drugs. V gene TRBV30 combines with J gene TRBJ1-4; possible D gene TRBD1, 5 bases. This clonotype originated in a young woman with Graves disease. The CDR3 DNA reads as TGTGCCTGGAGTGTAGGGGCAGGGACTGAAAAACTGTTTTTT. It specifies CAWSVGAGTEKLFF.